Given below is one T cell receptor beta chain in context. CDR1 KGHDR and CDR2 SFDVKD come from the germline V gene. The CDR3 spans 17 residues. This sample stems from a study of T cells expressing NK-cell markers. TCRdb reanalyzed the 5' RACE reads and collapses them to one entry per CDR3 protein, without DNA. The sample table sets out some 410,000 distinct CDR3 sequences. V and J are TRBV24-1 and TRBJ2-2; the D call from TCRdb, TRBD1, cannot be confirmed without DNA. Sequencing used blood T cells: a sorted CD56 or NKG2C T cell subset, CD4+ or CD8+ T cells, or bulk PBMC T cells (not recorded which). This TCR derives from a woman between 18 and 75 years old in good health. CDR3 amino acids: CATKGQTGGANTGELFF.